Below are 24 T cell receptor beta chains sequenced from a single sample in a study of T-cell memory formation after mild COVID-19. TCRdb re-derived calls from the 5' RACE reads in MiXCR, one entry per CDR3 protein. The repertoire includes about 400,000 distinct CDR3 sequences, 20% to 30% of them detected once, and about an eighth sits in the top ten. What was sequenced was PBMCs or a T cell subset sorted from them (not recorded which). These receptors all stem from an adult woman who had mild COVID-19 (a few samples of this study predate the infection). Cell type and time point are not known.

This clonotype was seen a handful of times. This chain connects TRBV23-1 to TRBJ2-5; possible D gene TRBD1, 7 bases. TRBV23-1 is filed as an ORF, its function uncertain. With 8 bases removed from V and 7 bases from J, the gap between germline ends came to 20 bases. There are 14 residues in the CDR3. The CDR3 reads CASPGGGIRGTQYF. Here the CDR3 DNA reads TGCGCCAGCCCTGGAGGGGGCATTCGGGGGACCCAGTACTTC.

The chain employs TRBV7-9 and TRBJ2-2; unclear D gene. CDR3 size: 12 residues. Germline V gene sequence: CDR1 SEHNR, CDR2 FQNEAQ (reference sequence). V lost 2 bases and J 7 bases, leaving 5 bases between the germline ends. CDR3 DNA: TGTGCCAGCAGCTTAAGACTCGGGGAGCTGTTTTTT. Translating gives CASSLRLGELFF.

The chain links TRBV29-1 to TRBJ2-3; 8 positions match TRBD2. The CDR3 extends over 15 amino acids. Losses at the gene ends were 1 base for V and 1 base for J; bases not matched to a gene: 4. Germline lookup yields CDR1 SQVTM and CDR2 ANQGSEA. The CDR3 DNA reads TGCAGCGTTGAAGCCGATAGCGGGGGCACAGATACGCAGTATTTT. It yields the protein CSVEADSGGTDTQYF.

The J gene is TRBJ1-1, the V gene TRBV2; D is undetermined. Trimming left V 0 bases short and J 3 bases short, with 5 bases between. Germline CDR1 is SNHLY and CDR2 is FYNNEI. The CDR3 has 13 residues. CDR3 sequence reads: CASSEAPDTEAFF. The CDR3 DNA is TGTGCCAGCAGTGAAGCGCCAGACACTGAAGCTTTCTTT.

The J gene is TRBJ2-5, the V gene TRBV15; D unclear. The germline V gene has CDR1 LNHNV and CDR2 YYDKDF (reference sequence). Trimming removed 8 bases from V and 2 bases from J, with 15 bases in between. This CDR3 region has 14 residues. The CDR3 reads CATRSFGTQETQYF. The DNA for the CDR3 is TGTGCCACCCGGTCTTTCGGCACGCAAGAGACCCAGTACTTC.

V is TRBV20-1 and J is TRBJ2-5; D is unresolved. The CDR3 has 12 amino acids. CDR1 is DFQATT and CDR2 is SNEGSKA in the germline V gene (reference sequence). Trimming removed 1 base at V and 3 bases at J, with 6 bases between. The CDR3 here is CSARAIKETQYF. CDR3 DNA sequence: TGCAGTGCTAGAGCTATTAAAGAGACCCAGTACTTC.

This clonotype appeared a few times. V is TRBV7-9 and J is TRBJ1-2; unclear D gene. The CDR3 is 12 amino acids. Trimming took off 2 bases at V and 4 bases at J, with 5 bases between the two ends. CDR1 is SEHNR, CDR2 FQNEAQ, per germline (reference sequence). The CDR3 loop reads CASSLRVYGYTF. CDR3 nucleotide sequence: TGTGCCAGCAGCTTACGCGTCTATGGCTACACCTTC.

This chain links TRBV7-3 with TRBJ2-3, with unresolved D. The V end was cut by 1 base, the J end by 2 bases, with 7 bases between. CDR3 length: 14 amino acids. From germline, CDR1 is SGHTA and CDR2 FQGTGA. CDR3 DNA: TGTGCCAGCAGCTTAAGTATAGACACAGATACGCAGTATTTT. Translating it yields CASSLSIDTDTQYF. Full variable domain (remainder filled in from reference TRBV7-3 and TRBJ2-3): GAGVSQTPSNKVTEKGKYVELRCDPISGHTALYWYRQSLGQGPEFLIYFQGTGAADDSGLPNDRFFAVRPEGSVSTLKIQRTERGDSAVYLCASSLSIDTDTQYFGPGTRLTVL.

This clonotype showed up just a few times. The V gene is TRBV20-1, the J gene TRBJ1-1; 7 bases are shared with TRBD1. CDR1 is DFQATT and CDR2 is SNEGSKA in the germline V gene (reference sequence). CDR3 length: 15 amino acids. With V trimmed by 3 bases and J by 4 bases, 11 bases remained unmatched. The CDR3 nucleotides are TGCAGTGCTAGTCAGGGGGGCTTATGGGGCACTGAAGCTTTCTTT. The encoded protein is CSASQGGLWGTEAFF.

This clonotype came up a few times. The chain employs TRBV12-3 or TRBV12-4 and TRBJ2-7; no firm D call. This CDR3 contains 12 residues. Trimming left V 5 bases short and J 4 bases short, with 9 bases between. CDR3 residues: CASSKVGYEQYF. In DNA form, the CDR3 reads TGTGCCAGCAGTAAAGTAGGATACGAGCAGTACTTC.

Ten or more counts support this clonotype. The V gene is TRBV12-3 or TRBV12-4, the J gene TRBJ2-3, with D unresolved. Trimming took 1 base from V and 2 from J, leaving 13 bases between them. The CDR3 is 16 amino acids. CDR3: CASSLDGALNTDTQYF. The CDR3 DNA reads as TGTGCCAGCAGTTTAGACGGAGCCCTTAACACAGATACGCAGTATTTT.

The chain recombines TRBV9 with TRBJ2-7; no firm D call. Germline values: CDR1 SGDLS, CDR2 YYNGEE. V dropped 1 base and J dropped 0 bases, with 11 bases sitting between them. The CDR3 is made up of 15 amino acids. The CDR3, as DNA: TGTGCCAGCAGCGTAATACCAGGAAGCTCCTACGAGCAGTACTTC. This encodes CASSVIPGSSYEQYF.

A single count supports this clonotype. At one boundary the junction diverges from the germline segment, which might be a read error. The chain carries TRBV3-1 and TRBJ2-5; 12 bases are a match to TRBD2. Germline CDR1 LGHDT, CDR2 YNNKEL (reference sequence). This CDR3 spans 14 amino acids. The CDR3: CATAAASGRETKYF. CDR3 DNA sequence: TGTGCCACGGCAGCGGCTAGCGGGAGGGAGACCAAGTACTTC.

CDR3 DNA: TGTGCCACCAGCAGAGATCCGCAGCGGGAGAGTGCAGATACGCAGTATTTT. Translated, it gives CATSRDPQRESADTQYF. The rearrangement joins TRBV15 to TRBJ2-3, with TRBD2 matching 8 bases. The length of the CDR3 is 17 residues. Trimming at V came to 0 bases and at J to 4 bases, leaving 9 bases not matched to a gene. Per the germline V gene, CDR1 is LNHNV and CDR2 is YYDKDF (reference sequence).

This clonotype was picked up a small number of times. This chain uses TRBV29-1 with TRBJ1-3, with no clear D. The CDR3 covers 12 residues. The germline gives CDR1 SQVTM, CDR2 ANQGSEA. V was trimmed by 5 bases and J by 0 bases, leaving 5 bases between them. The CDR3 DNA follows: TGCAGCGTTCGGGACTCTGGAAACACCATATATTTT. It yields the protein CSVRDSGNTIYF.

This clonotype was seen only a few times. The gene calls are TRBV6-2 or TRBV6-3 and TRBJ1-5; D perhaps matches TRBD1 (6 bases). The V and J ends lost 7 bases and 6 bases respectively, with 13 bases between them. The CDR3 is made up of 13 amino acids. Germline-derived CDR1 and CDR2 are MNHEY and SVGEGT. The CDR3 DNA is TGTGCCAGCAATCACGGGGGGCGTCAGCCCCAGCATTTT. Its translation: CASNHGGRQPQHF.

J is TRBJ2-3 and V is TRBV20-1; 14 bases are shared with TRBD2. Germline CDR1 is DFQATT and CDR2 is SNEGSKA (reference sequence). This CDR3 is built from 17 residues. J was trimmed by 0 bases and V by 1 base; bases with no gene match: 3. DNA for the CDR3: TGCAGTGCTAGAGTGGGACTAGCGGGAGCGAGCACAGATACGCAGTATTTT. It yields the protein CSARVGLAGASTDTQYF.

Only a few counts were recorded for this clonotype. The chain uses TRBV14 and TRBJ2-2, with TRBD2 identical over 10 bases. This CDR3 is 17 amino acids long. Per the germline V gene, CDR1 is SGHDN and CDR2 is FVKESK. Trimming removed 4 bases from V and 4 bases from J; junction bases left unmatched: 9. In DNA, the CDR3 is TGTGCCAGCAGCCTCGGGACTAGCGTACTCCCCACCGGGGAGCTGTTTTTT. It encodes CASSLGTSVLPTGELFF.

The V gene is TRBV4-1, the J gene TRBJ2-3; D possibly corresponds to TRBD2 (6 bases). CDR1 is MGHRA and CDR2 is YSYEKL in the germline V gene. Trimming removed 5 bases at V and 6 bases at J, with 15 bases between. The CDR3 covers 14 residues. The CDR3, as DNA: TGCGCCAGCAGCTCCGCGGGGTTTCGGGATACGCAGTATTTT. Its translation: CASSSAGFRDTQYF.

The CDR3 sequence is CASSIPPGRGITF. CDR3 bases: TGTGCCAGCAGTATACCTCCCGGACGAGGTATTACCTTC. J is TRBJ1-2 and V is TRBV6-2 or TRBV6-3, with D uncertain. V gave up 5 bases and J gave up 14 bases, with 21 bases separating them. The CDR3 covers 13 residues. Per germline, CDR1 MNHEY and CDR2 SVGEGT.

This clonotype was observed a handful of times. CDR3 protein: CATSRDRVDIHSRGYTDTQYF. CDR3 DNA: TGTGCCACCAGCAGAGATCGCGTCGACATCCACAGCCGGGGCTACACAGATACGCAGTATTTT. This chain joins TRBV15 and TRBJ2-3; D may be TRBD1 or TRBD2 (5 bases each). CDR3 length equals 21 residues. Germline CDR1 LNHNV, CDR2 YYDKDF (reference sequence). V lost 0 bases to trimming and J lost 2 bases, with 27 bases between them.

This clonotype was observed a handful of times. The chain has TRBV29-1 and TRBJ1-1, with D tentatively TRBD1 (6 bases). This CDR3 has 13 residues. V was shortened by 2 bases and J by 5 bases, with 12 bases between the two germline ends. CDR1 is SQVTM and CDR2 is ANQGSEA in the germline V gene. The CDR3 bases are TGCAGCGTTGAACCAAGGAGGGGGACTGAAGCTTTCTTT. Its translation is CSVEPRRGTEAFF.

This clonotype occurred a few times. The V gene is TRBV7-6, the J gene TRBJ2-5; no clear D gene. The germline V gene has CDR1 SGHVS and CDR2 FNYEAQ. This CDR3 has 12 residues. Trimming pared 5 bases from V and 5 bases from J, leaving 9 bases between. The DNA of the CDR3 is TGTGCCAGCAGCGCAAGGGTGGAGACCCAGTACTTC. Protein sequence: CASSARVETQYF.

V and J are TRBV7-9 and TRBJ1-1; D is uncertain. Trimming cost V 4 bases and J 10 bases, with 16 bases left between them. The CDR3 has 13 residues. Germline CDR1 SEHNR, CDR2 FQNEAQ (reference sequence). DNA for the CDR3: TGTGCCAGCAGCTACCGGGTGGGTGACGGAGCTTTCTTT. Protein: CASSYRVGDGAFF.